The 31 T cell receptor beta chains given below trace back to one sample, sequenced in a study of cytomegalovirus exposure and HLA in healthy donors. The PCR ran on 60 Vbeta and 13 Jbeta primers. The data were produced by immunoSEQ multiplex PCR, yet TCRdb's version contains in-frame clones alone and is incomplete. The table includes about 110,000 clones, roughly 69% detected once. What was sequenced was PBMCs. Source of these receptors: a woman in her 40s in good health and CMV-seropositive.

The J gene is TRBJ1-5, the V gene TRBV11-3, with TRBD1 matching over 8 bases. V trimming: 0 bases; J trimming: 9 bases; junction bases outside the gene matches: 19. The length of the CDR3 is 19 residues. Germline V gene sequence: CDR1 SGHNT, CDR2 YENEEA. CDR3 DNA: TGTGCCAGCAGCTTAGATAAGGGGACAGGAAACCCTCGTGCATGGCCCCAGCATTTT. It yields the protein CASSLDKGTGNPRAWPQHF.

The rearrangement uses TRBV6-5 and TRBJ2-4; 9 bases line up with TRBD1. CDR1 and CDR2 from the germline V gene are MNHEY and SVGAGI. V trimming: 6 bases; J trimming: 4 bases; junction bases outside the gene matches: 7. CDR3 length: 15 amino acids. The CDR3 nucleotides read TGTGCCAGCAGCCTAACAGGGGGCGGTAAAAACATTCAGTACTTC. Its translation is CASSLTGGGKNIQYF.

This chain uses TRBV4-3 with TRBJ1-2; D gene ambiguous. Looked up from germline, CDR1 is LGHNA and CDR2 is YSLEER. The V and J ends lost 1 base and 2 bases respectively, with 8 bases between them. The CDR3 contains 14 residues. The CDR3 spells CASSQVRSNYGYTF. CDR3 DNA sequence: TGCGCCAGCAGCCAAGTCCGGTCCAACTATGGCTACACCTTC.

This chain links TRBV10-3 with TRBJ2-5, with D unclear. CDR3 size: 13 residues. V was cut by 4 bases and J by 0 bases, with 6 bases left in between. Germline CDR1 reads ENHRY; CDR2 reads SYGVKD. The DNA for the CDR3 is TGTGCCATCAGTGCACAGTACCAAGAGACCCAGTACTTC. This translates into CAISAQYQETQYF.

In this sample, this clone turned up once. The chain uses TRBV19 and TRBJ1-1, with 8 bases matching TRBD1. Per the germline V gene, CDR1 is LNHDA and CDR2 is SQIVND (reference sequence). After removal of 8 bases from V and 1 base from J, the junction contained 6 bases not matched to a gene. The CDR3 spans 14 residues. The CDR3 DNA sequence: TGTGCCAGTGATTACGGGACAGGGAACACTGAAGCTTTCTTT. Translating gives CASDYGTGNTEAFF.

This clone appeared a few times. This chain links TRBV5-4 with TRBJ1-1; 12 nucleotides match TRBD1. This CDR3 has 14 residues. The junction had 7 bases not matched to a gene; V was cut back by 9 bases and J by 4 bases. Germline V gene data show CDR1 as SGHNT and CDR2 as YYREEE (reference sequence). The CDR3 DNA follows: TGTGCCACTGGGACAGGGGGCGGGGGCACTGAAGCTTTCTTT. Residues: CATGTGGGGTEAFF.

This clone was observed a few times. The chain couples TRBV15 to TRBJ2-1; D gene uncertain. Germline V CDR1 and CDR2: LNHNV, YYDKDF (reference sequence). The CDR3 is 17 amino acids. V was cut by 0 bases and J by 7 bases, with 19 bases left in between. DNA of the CDR3: TGTGCCACCAGCAGAGATCGAGGAACTCTCGCACGGAATGAGCAGTTCTTC. Translation: CATSRDRGTLARNEQFF. Together with reference TRBV15 and TRBJ2-1, the CDR3 gives the full variable domain: DAMVIQNPRYQVTQFGKPVTLSCSQTLNHNVMYWYQQKSSQAPKLLFHYYDKDFNNEADTPDNFQSRRPNTSFCFLDIRSPGLGDTAMYLCATSRDRGTLARNEQFFGPGTRLTVL.

The chain joins TRBV18 to TRBJ1-1; 8 bases are shared with TRBD1. Per germline, CDR1 KGHSH and CDR2 LQKENI. There are 14 residues in the CDR3. The ends lost 6 bases at V and 1 base at J; junction bases unmatched: 4. Written as DNA, the CDR3 is TGTGCCAGCTCCCGGACAGGGACGAACACTGAAGCTTTCTTT. Its protein product is CASSRTGTNTEAFF.

This rearrangement joins TRBV2 to TRBJ1-4; the D gene is possibly TRBD1 (5 bases). The CDR3 is 15 residues long. Germline CDR1 SNHLY, CDR2 FYNNEI. Trimming left V 2 bases short and J 5 bases short, with 12 bases between. The CDR3 sequence: CASSENVGGNEKLFF. In DNA form, the CDR3 reads TGTGCCAGCAGTGAAAACGTCGGGGGGAATGAAAAACTGTTTTTT.

The V and J genes are TRBV9 and TRBJ1-3; tentatively, D is TRBD1 (6 bases). Germline V gene sequence: CDR1 SGDLS, CDR2 YYNGEE. This CDR3 has 16 residues. Deletions cut 3 bases from V and 0 bases from J, with 13 bases between. The DNA for the CDR3 is TGTGCCAGCAGCGGGTCCCAGGGGAACTCTGGAAACACCATATATTTT. Its protein is CASSGSQGNSGNTIYF.

V usage is TRBV9 and J usage is TRBJ1-2; 9 bases agree with TRBD1. The trim removed 0 bases at V and 8 bases at J, leaving 5 bases unmatched. Germline loops: CDR1 SGDLS, CDR2 YYNGEE. The CDR3 contains 14 residues. CDR3 in amino acids: CASSVEQGARGYTF. For the CDR3, the DNA is TGTGCCAGCAGCGTAGAACAGGGGGCTAGAGGCTACACCTTC.

The J gene is TRBJ1-6, the V gene TRBV15; D possibly corresponds to TRBD1 (5 bases). Trimming left V 0 bases short and J 8 bases short, with 17 bases between. Germline CDR1 is LNHNV and CDR2 is YYDKDF (reference sequence). The CDR3 consists of 17 residues. The CDR3 sequence: CATSRDVRGKKDSPLHF. Written as DNA, the CDR3 is TGTGCCACCAGCAGAGATGTAAGGGGAAAGAAGGATTCACCCCTCCACTTT.

This chain connects TRBV5-4 to TRBJ1-1; weak D call: TRBD1 (5 bases). Germline CDR1 SGHNT, CDR2 YYREEE (reference sequence). CDR3 length equals 12 residues. Between the trimmed V and J ends, which lost 7 bases and 1 base, there was a span of 8 bases. CDR3 protein: CASADKNTEAFF. The CDR3, as DNA: TGTGCCAGCGCGGACAAGAACACTGAAGCTTTCTTT.

This chain connects TRBV5-6 to TRBJ2-6; D gene uncertain. Trimming left V 6 bases short and J 3 bases short, with 7 bases between. Germline values: CDR1 SGHDT, CDR2 YYEEEE. The CDR3 totals 13 residues. The CDR3 DNA is TGTGCCAGCACACTCATTGGGGCCAACGTCCTGACTTTC. This gives the protein CASTLIGANVLTF.

This chain connects TRBV4-2 to TRBJ2-5, with 13 bases matching TRBD2. This CDR3 is 18 amino acids long. CDR1 is LGHNA and CDR2 is YNFKEQ in the germline V gene. V was pared by 3 bases and J by 5 bases, with 12 bases of the junction left unmatched. For the CDR3, the DNA is TGTGCCAGCAGCCAGGGGGATACTAGCGGGGGGGCCCCCGAGACCCAGTACTTC. Translation: CASSQGDTSGGAPETQYF.

This chain links TRBV10-1 with TRBJ2-7, with TRBD2 identical over 7 bases. The V segment lost 4 bases and the J segment 4 bases; nucleotides outside the gene matches: 10. CDR3 length equals 15 residues. CDR1 WNHNN and CDR2 SYGVQD come from the germline V gene (reference sequence). CDR3 sequence: CASSVARGLLYEQYF. The CDR3 nucleotides are TGCGCCAGCAGTGTTGCCCGGGGACTACTATACGAGCAGTACTTC.

The chain carries TRBV5-1 and TRBJ2-5, with TRBD1 as a possible D gene (6 bases). Germline V lookup: CDR1 SGHRS, CDR2 YFSETQ. This CDR3 has 14 residues. The ends were cut back, 4 bases at V and 5 bases at J, with 15 bases in the middle. The CDR3 DNA follows: TGCGCCAGCAGCGCAGGGGACAATCGCGAGACCCAGTACTTC. Its protein is CASSAGDNRETQYF.

The V gene is TRBV19, the J gene TRBJ1-1, with D possibly being TRBD1 (6 bases). V gave up 1 base and J gave up 11 bases, with 14 bases separating them. CDR1 is LNHDA, CDR2 SQIVND, per germline (reference sequence). The CDR3 length is 13 residues. The CDR3 reads CASSIGGGPEAFF. In DNA, the CDR3 is TGTGCCAGTAGTATAGGCGGGGGCCCGGAGGCTTTCTTT.

The genes are TRBV6-5 and TRBJ2-7; D may be TRBD2 (5 bases). CDR1 is MNHEY, CDR2 SVGAGI, per germline. The CDR3 runs to 13 residues. V shed 2 bases and J shed 5 bases, with 10 bases lying between them. CDR3 region: CASSYGRDNEQYF. The CDR3 nucleotides are TGTGCCAGCAGTTACGGTCGGGATAACGAGCAGTACTTC.

The genes are TRBV2 and TRBJ1-5; no reliable D call. Trimming removed 2 bases at V and 2 bases at J, with 13 bases between. This CDR3 has 16 residues. In germline, CDR1 is SNHLY, CDR2 FYNNEI. CDR3 sequence reads: CASSEFFSRGNQPQHF. The CDR3 bases are TGTGCCAGCAGTGAATTTTTCTCCCGGGGCAATCAGCCCCAGCATTTT.

V usage is TRBV5-1 and J usage is TRBJ2-7; maybe TRBD1 (6 bases). The CDR3 has 13 amino acids. CDR1 is SGHRS, CDR2 YFSETQ, per germline. The V end lost 0 bases, the J end lost 4 bases, and 8 bases lay between the germline ends. In DNA, the CDR3 is TGCGCCAGCAGCTTGGGGACAGATTACGAGCAGTACTTC. It encodes CASSLGTDYEQYF. Full variable domain (outside the CDR3, taken from reference TRBV5-1 and TRBJ2-7): KAGVTQTPRYLIKTRGQQVTLSCSPISGHRSVSWYQQTPGQGLQFLFEYFSETQRNKGNFPGRFSGRQFSNSRSEMNVSTLELGDSALYLCASSLGTDYEQYFGPGTRLTVT.

The chain carries TRBV13 and TRBJ2-5; 8 bases align to TRBD1. The CDR3 is 14 residues long. The germline gives CDR1 PRHDT, CDR2 FYEKMQ (reference sequence). Trimming at V came to 5 bases and at J to 2 bases, leaving 4 bases not matched to a gene. The CDR3 spells CASSPRTGQETQYF. The CDR3 DNA follows: TGTGCCAGCAGCCCCCGGACAGGGCAAGAGACCCAGTACTTC.

CDR3 sequence: CASSEWGRVGGYTF. The DNA of the CDR3 is TGTGCCAGCAGTGAATGGGGCAGGGTGGGTGGCTACACCTTC. The J gene is TRBJ1-2, the V gene TRBV6-1, with D perhaps matching TRBD1 (5 bases). The ends were cut back, 2 bases at V and 7 bases at J, with 14 bases in the middle. The CDR3 length is 14 residues. Germline V lookup: CDR1 MNHNS, CDR2 SASEGT.

The CDR3 DNA is TGTGCCAGCAGCTTGTCAACCTACGAGCAGTACTTC. Amino acid sequence: CASSLSTYEQYF. The gene calls are TRBV5-5 and TRBJ2-7; D not certain. Germline lookup yields CDR1 SGHKS and CDR2 YYEKEE (reference sequence). V dropped 1 base and J dropped 2 bases, with 4 bases sitting between them. The CDR3 covers 12 residues.

The chain carries TRBV7-2 and TRBJ2-5, with TRBD2 identical over 9 bases. The CDR3 contains 17 residues. CDR1 is SGHTA, CDR2 FQGNSA, per germline. V gave up 2 bases and J gave up 5 bases; unmatched junction bases: 12. Written as DNA, the CDR3 is TGTGCCAGCAGCTTAAATGGCGGGGGGGCCATAGGTGAGACCCAGTACTTC. This codes for CASSLNGGGAIGETQYF.

This rearrangement joins TRBV7-6 to TRBJ2-3; TRBD2 agrees at 8 bases. V was clipped by 5 bases and J by 3 bases; unmatched bases: 10. Germline-derived CDR1 and CDR2 are SGHVS and FNYEAQ. The CDR3 runs 16 residues. CDR3 in DNA: TGTGCCAGCAGCGATAGGGCGGGGGGTTCGACAGATACGCAGTATTTT. It codes for CASSDRAGGSTDTQYF.

V usage is TRBV2 and J usage is TRBJ1-4; 8 nucleotides agree with TRBD1. This CDR3 spans 14 amino acids. V dropped 6 bases and J dropped 6; count of bases not matched to a gene: 6. The germline V gene has CDR1 SNHLY and CDR2 FYNNEI. The chain's CDR3 is CASRADRVDEKLFF. The CDR3 coding sequence is TGTGCCAGCAGGGCGGACAGGGTGGATGAAAAACTGTTTTTT.

In its sample, this clone was seen a few times. This chain uses TRBV7-2 with TRBJ2-5; possible D gene TRBD2, 5 bases. V lost 1 base, J lost 14 bases, and 17 bases lay in between. The CDR3 runs 13 residues. Germline CDR1 is SGHTA and CDR2 is FQGNSA. CDR3 nucleotide sequence: TGTGCCAGCAGCTTAGAGGGCGGGCGTCGCAATTACTTC. It specifies CASSLEGGRRNYF. Filled out from reference TRBV7-2 and TRBJ2-5, the complete variable domain reads GAGVSQSPSNKVTEKGKDVELRCDPISGHTALYWYRQSLGQGLEFLIYFQGNSAPDKSGLPSDRFSAERTGGSVSTLTIQRTQQEDSAVYLCASSLEGGRRNYFGPGTRLLVL.

The chain has TRBV12-5 and TRBJ1-5; maybe TRBD1 (5 bases). The CDR3 is 12 residues long. The V gene's germline CDR1 is LGHNT and CDR2 FRNRAP. V gave up 8 bases and J gave up 5 bases, with 10 bases separating them. The CDR3 bases are TGTGCTAGTTCCTGGGGGGATCAGCCCCAGCATTTT. Protein: CASSWGDQPQHF. Supplemented by reference TRBV12-5 and TRBJ1-5, the full variable domain reads DARVTQTPRHKVTEMGQEVTMRCQPILGHNTVFWYRQTMMQGLELLAYFRNRAPLDDSGMPKDRFSAEMPDATLATLKIQPSEPRDSAVYFCASSWGDQPQHFGDGTRLSIL.

The genes are TRBV6-1 and TRBJ1-5; D possibly corresponds to TRBD1 (6 bases). CDR1 MNHNS and CDR2 SASEGT come from the germline V gene. The CDR3 contains 14 residues. V was trimmed by 10 bases and J by 0 bases, leaving 13 bases between them. CDR3 residues: CAMGGLNSNQPQHF. The CDR3 region has the DNA TGTGCCATGGGGGGGCTTAATAGCAATCAGCCCCAGCATTTT.

The DNA for the CDR3 is TGTGCCAGCAGCGTCTCGGGCACTAGCCTCACCGGGGAGCTGTTTTTT. This translates into CASSVSGTSLTGELFF. The chain employs TRBV9 and TRBJ2-2; D possibly corresponds to TRBD2 (6 bases). The germline gives CDR1 SGDLS, CDR2 YYNGEE. This CDR3 region has 16 residues. Trimming cost V 2 bases and J 4 bases, with 15 bases left between them.